The rows below give T cell receptor beta chains drawn from one sample of a study of T-cell reconstitution after alpha-beta-depleted transplantation in children. From the PCR reads, TCRdb called clonotypes with MiXCR, one entry per CDR3 protein. The data hold 500,000 to 600,000 distinct CDR3 sequences, with about 16% observed a single time. The sequencing used PBMCs from the stem cell graft donor, collected from the stem cell graft. These TCRs come from a human donor who donated a stem cell graft to a child with acute lymphoblastic leukemia. Both conserved end residues are trimmed from each CDR3.

TRBJ2-2 TRBV29-1 14 SVGTSGSVNTGELF
TRBJ1-4 TRBV7-9 12 ASSLAGGNEKLF
TRBJ2-1 TRBV11-1 16 ASSTPGLAGGSYNEQF
TRBJ2-7 TRBV5-1 15 ASSSGLAGGLSYEQY
TRBJ2-1 TRBV19 13 ASSILSGGYNEQF
TRBJ2-6 TRBV11-2 12 ASSPFPGANVLT
TRBJ2-3 TRBV11-2 14 ASSRSAGTSTDTQY
TRBJ1-2 TRBV2 12 ASSRGGISYGYT
TRBJ2-7 TRBV20-1 12 SATSGLSSYEQY
TRBJ2-6 TRBV11-1 16 ASSTTLAGGAGANVLT
TRBJ1-5 TRBV10-3 13 AISEPAGVTQPQH
TRBJ2-7 TRBV6-5 12 ASSYVWDSYEQY
TRBJ2-1 TRBV27 13 ASSPRQGYYNEQF
TRBJ2-1 TRBV7-3 18 ASSLNGRGQGMFSYNEQF
TRBJ2-5 TRBV5-1 14 ASSFGYSLSGETQY
TRBJ1-1 TRBV15 12 ATSRDEGNTEAF
TRBJ2-1 TRBV20-1 14 SARDNGPGYYNEQF
TRBJ2-1 TRBV29-1 10 SVGRQYNEQF